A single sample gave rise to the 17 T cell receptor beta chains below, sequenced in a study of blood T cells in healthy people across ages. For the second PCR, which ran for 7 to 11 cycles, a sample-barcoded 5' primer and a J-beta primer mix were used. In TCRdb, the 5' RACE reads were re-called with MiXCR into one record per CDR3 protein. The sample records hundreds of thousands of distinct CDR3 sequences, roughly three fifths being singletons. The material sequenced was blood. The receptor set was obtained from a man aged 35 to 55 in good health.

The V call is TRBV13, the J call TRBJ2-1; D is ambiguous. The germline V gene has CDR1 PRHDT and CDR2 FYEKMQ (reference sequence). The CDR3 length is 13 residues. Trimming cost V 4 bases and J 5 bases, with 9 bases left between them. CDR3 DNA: TGTGCCAGCAGCTCCTATACAAACAATGAGCAGTTCTTC. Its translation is CASSSYTNNEQFF.

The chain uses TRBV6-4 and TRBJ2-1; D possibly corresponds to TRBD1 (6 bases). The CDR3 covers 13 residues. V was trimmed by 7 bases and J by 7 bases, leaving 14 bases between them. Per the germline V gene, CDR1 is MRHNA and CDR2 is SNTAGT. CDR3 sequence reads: CASNPDRINEQFF. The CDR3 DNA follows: TGTGCCAGCAATCCGGACAGAATAAATGAGCAGTTCTTC.

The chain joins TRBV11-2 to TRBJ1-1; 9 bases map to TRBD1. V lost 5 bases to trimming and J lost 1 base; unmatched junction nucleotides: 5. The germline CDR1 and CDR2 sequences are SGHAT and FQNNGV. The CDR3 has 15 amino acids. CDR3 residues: CASSTGDRENTEAFF. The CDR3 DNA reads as TGTGCCAGCAGCACGGGGGACAGGGAGAACACTGAAGCTTTCTTT. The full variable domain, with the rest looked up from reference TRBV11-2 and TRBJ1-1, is EAGVAQSPRYKIIEKRQSVAFWCNPISGHATLYWYQQILGQGPKLLIQFQNNGVVDDSQLPKDRFSAERLKGVDSTLKIQPAKLEDSAVYLCASSTGDRENTEAFFGQGTRLTVV.

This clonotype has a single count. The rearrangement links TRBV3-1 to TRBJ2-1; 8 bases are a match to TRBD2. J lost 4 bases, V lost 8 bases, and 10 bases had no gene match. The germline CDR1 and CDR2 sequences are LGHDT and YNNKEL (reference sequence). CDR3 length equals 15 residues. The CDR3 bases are TGTGCCAGCCGACCAACTAGCGGAGAATACAATGAGCAGTTCTTC. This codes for CASRPTSGEYNEQFF.

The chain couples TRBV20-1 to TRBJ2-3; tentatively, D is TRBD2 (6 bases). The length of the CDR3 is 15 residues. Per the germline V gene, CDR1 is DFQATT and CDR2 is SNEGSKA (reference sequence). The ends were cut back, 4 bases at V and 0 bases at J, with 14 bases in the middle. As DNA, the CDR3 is TGCAGTGCTACGAAAGCGGGTCTAAGCACAGATACGCAGTATTTT. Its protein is CSATKAGLSTDTQYF.

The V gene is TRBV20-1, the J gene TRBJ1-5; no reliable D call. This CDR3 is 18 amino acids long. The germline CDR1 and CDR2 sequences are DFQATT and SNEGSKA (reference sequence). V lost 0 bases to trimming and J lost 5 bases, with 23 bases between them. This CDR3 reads CSARDQTPGRVRDQPQHF. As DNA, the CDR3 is TGCAGTGCTAGAGATCAGACCCCCGGGAGGGTTCGAGATCAGCCCCAGCATTTT.

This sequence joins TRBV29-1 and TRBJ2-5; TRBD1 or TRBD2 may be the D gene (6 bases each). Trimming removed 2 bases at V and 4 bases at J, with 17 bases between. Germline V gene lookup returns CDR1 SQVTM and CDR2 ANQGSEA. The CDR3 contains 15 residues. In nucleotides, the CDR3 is TGCAGCGTTGAAATAAGGAACCGGGGGCCAGAGACCCAGTACTTC. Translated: CSVEIRNRGPETQYF.

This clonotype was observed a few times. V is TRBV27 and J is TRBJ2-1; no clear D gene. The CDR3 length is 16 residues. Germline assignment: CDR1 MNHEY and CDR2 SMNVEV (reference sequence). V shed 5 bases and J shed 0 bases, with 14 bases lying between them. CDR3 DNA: TGTGCCAGCAGTACCAATCGACAAGACTCCTACAATGAGCAGTTCTTC. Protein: CASSTNRQDSYNEQFF.

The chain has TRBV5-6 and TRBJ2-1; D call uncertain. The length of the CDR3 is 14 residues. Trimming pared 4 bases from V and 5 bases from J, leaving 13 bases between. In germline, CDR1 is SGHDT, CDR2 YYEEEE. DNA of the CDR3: TGTGCCAGCAGCCCGACTTACGGCCACAATGAGCAGTTCTTC. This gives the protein CASSPTYGHNEQFF.

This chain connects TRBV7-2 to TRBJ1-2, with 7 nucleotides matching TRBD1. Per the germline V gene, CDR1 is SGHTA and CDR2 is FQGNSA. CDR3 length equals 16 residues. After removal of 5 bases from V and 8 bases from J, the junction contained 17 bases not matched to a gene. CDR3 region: CASSLTGTAPGYGYTF. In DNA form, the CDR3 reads TGTGCCAGCAGCCTAACCGGGACAGCCCCGGGATACGGCTACACCTTC.

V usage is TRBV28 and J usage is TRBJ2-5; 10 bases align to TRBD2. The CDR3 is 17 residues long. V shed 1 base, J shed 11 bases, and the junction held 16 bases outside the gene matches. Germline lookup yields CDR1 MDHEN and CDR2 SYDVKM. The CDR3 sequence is CASSLFFSGRSTDEQYF. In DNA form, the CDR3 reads TGTGCCAGCAGTTTATTCTTTAGCGGGAGGTCGACGGATGAGCAGTACTTC.

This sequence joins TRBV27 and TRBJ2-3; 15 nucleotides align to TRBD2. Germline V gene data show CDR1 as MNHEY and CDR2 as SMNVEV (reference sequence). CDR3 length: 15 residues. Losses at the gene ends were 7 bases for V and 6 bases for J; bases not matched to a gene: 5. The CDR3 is CASTGLAGGGDTQYF. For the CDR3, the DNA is TGTGCCAGCACGGGACTAGCGGGAGGAGGGGATACGCAGTATTTT.

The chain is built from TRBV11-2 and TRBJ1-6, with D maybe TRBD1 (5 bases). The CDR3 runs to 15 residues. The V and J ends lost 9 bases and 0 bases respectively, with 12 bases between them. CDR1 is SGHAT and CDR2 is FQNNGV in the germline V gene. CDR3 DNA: TGTGCCAGTCTGGGGGGGAGCTCCTATAATTCACCCCTCCACTTT. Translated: CASLGGSSYNSPLHF.

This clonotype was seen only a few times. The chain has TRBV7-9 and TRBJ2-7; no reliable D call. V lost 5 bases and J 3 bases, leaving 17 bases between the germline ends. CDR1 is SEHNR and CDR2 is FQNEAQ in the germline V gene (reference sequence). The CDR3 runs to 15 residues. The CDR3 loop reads CASSPSFQVNYEQYF. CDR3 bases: TGTGCCAGCAGCCCCTCTTTTCAGGTCAACTACGAGCAGTACTTC.

The CDR3 region is CASSSASGGHTGELFF. The CDR3 DNA follows: TGTGCCAGCAGCTCCGCTAGCGGGGGGCACACCGGGGAGCTGTTTTTT. V usage is TRBV7-9 and J usage is TRBJ2-2; TRBD2 aligns across 11 bases. From germline, CDR1 is SEHNR and CDR2 FQNEAQ (reference sequence). The CDR3 covers 16 residues. J lost 3 bases, V lost 4 bases, and 4 bases had no gene match.

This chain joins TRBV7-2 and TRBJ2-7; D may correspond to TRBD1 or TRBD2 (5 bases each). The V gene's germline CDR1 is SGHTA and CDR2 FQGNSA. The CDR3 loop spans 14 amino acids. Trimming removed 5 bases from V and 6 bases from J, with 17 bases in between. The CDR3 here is CASSPRGGSSEQYF. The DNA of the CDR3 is TGTGCCAGCAGCCCTAGGGGCGGGTCTAGCGAGCAGTACTTC.

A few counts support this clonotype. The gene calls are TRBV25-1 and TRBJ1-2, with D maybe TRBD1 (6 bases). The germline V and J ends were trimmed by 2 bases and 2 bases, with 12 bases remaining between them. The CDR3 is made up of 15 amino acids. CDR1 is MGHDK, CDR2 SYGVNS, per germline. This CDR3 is CASSEGGRENYGYTF. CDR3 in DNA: TGTGCCAGCAGTGAAGGGGGCAGGGAAAACTATGGCTACACCTTC.